The table lists the clone carrying this T cell receptor (beta chain) with a few counts. This entry comes from a study of molecular identifiers for immune sequencing clone quantification. TCRdb processed the PCR reads anew with MiXCR; each CDR3 protein has one entry. The table lists about 10,000 distinct CDR3 sequences, roughly 18% of them singletons. Source material: naive CD8+ T cells from blood, with Jurkat cell RNA spiked in. The subset was: FACS-sorted CD8+CD4-CCR7+CD45RA+ naive T cells. The TCR originated in a human donor in good health. Some libraries in this study had Jurkat cell RNA spiked in.

CDR3 amino acids: CASSHGTPHEQYF. In nucleotides, the CDR3 is TGTGCCAGCAGCCATGGGACTCCCCACGAGCAGTACTTC. The chain has TRBV12-3 or TRBV12-4 and TRBJ2-7; D might be TRBD2 (6 bases). The CDR3 has 13 residues. Trimming removed 6 bases from V and 5 bases from J, with 14 bases in between.